A single sample is the source of the 18 T cell receptor beta chains below, sequenced in a study of control samples from healthy donors and cancer patients. TCRdb keeps only in-frame clones here, not all; method: immunoSEQ multiplex PCR. The top ten hold approximately 14% of the sample, which has approximately 84,000 clones, roughly 89% seen once. The sequencing input was blood. All receptors derive from a man under 40 in good health.

This clone was detected once. The J gene is TRBJ1-1, the V gene TRBV28; unclear D gene. Trimming took off 6 bases at V and 0 bases at J, with 8 bases between the two ends. The CDR3 totals 13 residues. Germline CDR1 MDHEN, CDR2 SYDVKM. Written as DNA, the CDR3 is TGTGCCAGCAGCCCTCCACTGAACACTGAAGCTTTCTTT. Protein: CASSPPLNTEAFF.

The chain recombines TRBV28 with TRBJ2-7; D remains unclear. Trimming stripped 5 bases from V and 3 bases from J, with 5 bases between. This CDR3 has 11 residues. The V gene's germline CDR1 is MDHEN and CDR2 SYDVKM. CDR3 amino acids: CASSPNYEQYF. The DNA of the CDR3 is TGTGCCAGCAGTCCCAACTACGAGCAGTACTTC.

The chain is built from TRBV18 and TRBJ2-5; D gene unclear. Germline CDR1 KGHSH, CDR2 LQKENI. With 5 bases removed from V and 0 bases from J, the gap between germline ends came to 4 bases. This CDR3 spans 12 amino acids. The CDR3 here is CASSGYQETQYF. The CDR3, as DNA: TGTGCCAGCTCAGGGTACCAAGAGACCCAGTACTTC.

The CDR3 bases are TGTGCCAGTAACCCGGGACTGATGAACACTGAAGCTTTCTTT. This translates into CASNPGLMNTEAFF. V and J are TRBV19 and TRBJ1-1, with D tentatively TRBD1 (5 bases). The CDR3 runs 14 residues. In germline, CDR1 is LNHDA, CDR2 SQIVND (reference sequence). V lost 7 bases, J lost 0 bases, and 12 bases lay in between.

This chain uses TRBV19 with TRBJ2-3; possible D gene TRBD1, 6 bases. The CDR3 runs 17 residues. Germline V gene sequence: CDR1 LNHDA, CDR2 SQIVND (reference sequence). The V end was cut by 5 bases, the J end by 1 base, with 19 bases between. The CDR3 coding sequence is TGTGCCAGTAGTTTGATCTTGACAGGACCGCGCACAGATACGCAGTATTTT. Its protein product is CASSLILTGPRTDTQYF.

V is TRBV6-4 and J is TRBJ1-1, with 7 bases fitting TRBD1. Germline CDR1 and CDR2: MRHNA and SNTAGT. J lost 1 base, V lost 2 bases, and 4 bases had no gene match. The CDR3 runs to 15 residues. CDR3 nucleotides: TGTGCCAGCAGTGACAACAGGGACAGGAACACTGAAGCTTTCTTT. Its translation is CASSDNRDRNTEAFF.

V is TRBV5-1 and J is TRBJ1-2, with D hard to call. The CDR3 length is 17 residues. CDR1 and CDR2 (germline): SGHRS, YFSETQ. Trimming removed 4 bases at V and 0 bases at J, with 19 bases between. In DNA form, the CDR3 reads TGCGCCAGCAGCACTTCGACACTCAGAGCGGCTAACTATGGCTACACCTTC. Its translation: CASSTSTLRAANYGYTF. The complete variable domain, with remaining parts taken from reference TRBV5-1 and TRBJ1-2, reads KAGVTQTPRYLIKTRGQQVTLSCSPISGHRSVSWYQQTPGQGLQFLFEYFSETQRNKGNFPGRFSGRQFSNSRSEMNVSTLELGDSALYLCASSTSTLRAANYGYTFGSGTRLTVV.

The chain uses TRBV7-2 and TRBJ1-2; D gene unclear. This CDR3 is 14 amino acids long. Trimming left V 3 bases short and J 2 bases short, with 10 bases between. Germline-derived CDR1 and CDR2 are SGHTA and FQGNSA. The CDR3 DNA reads as TGTGCCAGCAGCTTCTTCCGGGCGAACTATGGCTACACCTTC. Translated: CASSFFRANYGYTF.

The chain uses TRBV7-2 and TRBJ1-2; 10 bases line up with TRBD1. The ends lost 4 bases at V and 5 bases at J; junction bases unmatched: 1. Looked up from germline, CDR1 is SGHTA and CDR2 is FQGNSA. CDR3 length: 13 amino acids. CDR3 nucleotides: TGTGCCAGCAGCTCGGACAGGGGGTATGGCTACACCTTC. Its translation is CASSSDRGYGYTF.

On this clone itself: Different DNA sequences within this sample yield the same CDR3. The chain has TRBV7-9 and TRBJ2-7; D may be TRBD2 (7 bases). Germline CDR1 reads SEHNR; CDR2 reads FQNEAQ (reference sequence). V lost 6 bases and J lost 2, with 17 bases in between. This CDR3 comprises 15 residues. The CDR3 nucleotides are TGTGCCAGCAGTTCTAGCGGAGGGGGAGCCTACGAGCAGTACTTC. It is translated as CASSSSGGGAYEQYF.

This chain connects TRBV3-1 (or the pseudogene TRBV3-2) to TRBJ2-7; 10 bases align to TRBD1. This CDR3 has 15 residues. The V gene's germline CDR1 is LGHDT and CDR2 YNNKEL (reference sequence). V lost 5 bases and J lost 2; bases outside the gene matches: 6. For the CDR3, the DNA is TGTGCCAGCAGCTTTCCGGGACAGGGGACCTACGAGCAGTACTTC. The encoded protein is CASSFPGQGTYEQYF.

The J gene is TRBJ2-7, the V gene TRBV10-1; TRBD1 matches 7 bases. This CDR3 comprises 15 residues. The germline V gene has CDR1 WNHNN and CDR2 SYGVQD (reference sequence). V was clipped by 6 bases and J by 2 bases; unmatched bases: 10. For the CDR3, the DNA is TGCGCCAGCAGCCGCACAAAGGGGACAGCCTACGAGCAGTACTTC. Protein product: CASSRTKGTAYEQYF.

This chain joins TRBV5-1 and TRBJ2-7; 11 nucleotides match TRBD1. Germline CDR1 is SGHRS and CDR2 is YFSETQ. This CDR3 is built from 16 residues. V shed 4 bases, J shed 4 bases, and the junction held 10 bases outside the gene matches. The CDR3 nucleotides are TGCGCCAGCAGCCGGCTAAGGACAGGGGGCTCTTACGAGCAGTACTTC. Encoded protein: CASSRLRTGGSYEQYF.

Here the CDR3 reads CASSLGQGSTDTQYF. The CDR3 DNA reads TGTGCCAGCAGCCTAGGGCAGGGGTCCACAGATACGCAGTATTTT. This chain links TRBV7-9 with TRBJ2-3; perhaps TRBD1 as D (6 bases). This CDR3 has 15 residues. CDR1 is SEHNR, CDR2 FQNEAQ, per germline (reference sequence). V lost 5 bases to trimming and J lost 2 bases, with 14 bases between them.

J is TRBJ1-5 and V is TRBV6-5; D gene uncertain. This CDR3 has 15 amino acids. Germline V gene sequence: CDR1 MNHEY, CDR2 SVGAGI. Deletions cut 3 bases from V and 2 bases from J, with 11 bases between. Here the CDR3 DNA reads TGTGCCAGCAGTTATTCGGGATCAGGCAATCAGCCCCAGCATTTT. This gives the protein CASSYSGSGNQPQHF.

This clone was recorded a few times. The chain has TRBV5-1 and TRBJ1-1, with a weak D call TRBD1 (5 bases). In germline, CDR1 is SGHRS, CDR2 YFSETQ. V was pared by 4 bases and J by 5 bases, with 15 bases between. CDR3 length equals 14 residues. The CDR3 bases are TGCGCCAGCAGCCCTTCGGGGGGATGGACTGAAGCTTTCTTT. As protein: CASSPSGGWTEAFF.

V and J are TRBV2 and TRBJ2-7; D unclear. Germline assignment: CDR1 SNHLY and CDR2 FYNNEI. This CDR3 comprises 11 residues. Trimming pared 6 bases from V and 3 bases from J, leaving 6 bases between. CDR3 coding DNA: TGTGCCAGCAGGGAGTACTACGAGCAGTACTTC. Translated: CASREYYEQYF.

This chain connects TRBV18 to TRBJ2-3; D not resolved. Germline V CDR1 and CDR2: KGHSH, LQKENI. CDR3 length: 14 amino acids. The V gene lost 4 bases and the J gene lost 1 base, with 9 bases spanning the gap. The CDR3 protein is CASSLQLRTDTQYF. The CDR3 DNA reads TGTGCCAGCTCACTCCAGCTACGCACAGATACGCAGTATTTT.